One sample yielded the 20 T cell receptor beta chains listed below, sequenced in a study of T cells in localized non-small cell lung cancer. Sequencing used immunoSEQ multiplex PCR; TCRdb keeps in-frame clones, though not all of them. The sample holds some 24,000 clones; 70% to 90% are singletons and the top ten take roughly 6.2%. The sample here was peripheral blood, taken before any cancer treatment. The receptors derive from a male donor at least 60 years old with stage II squamous cell lung carcinoma.

The V gene is TRBV7-3, the J gene TRBJ1-6; possibly TRBD1 for D (5 bases). The CDR3 extends over 15 amino acids. V lost 0 bases, J lost 7 bases, and 10 bases lay in between. Looked up from germline, CDR1 is SGHTA and CDR2 is FQGTGA. The CDR3 is CASSLTGRSNSPLHF. CDR3 sequence (DNA): TGTGCCAGCAGCTTAACGGGACGGTCAAATTCACCCCTCCACTTT.

This clone was detected only once. CDR3 residues: CASTPGWDGYNEQFF. The CDR3 nucleotides are TGTGCCAGCACCCCGGGTTGGGATGGGTACAATGAGCAGTTCTTC. J is TRBJ2-1 and V is TRBV28; D gene ambiguous. V was shortened by 7 bases and J by 4 bases, with 17 bases between the two germline ends. The CDR3 covers 15 residues. Germline loops: CDR1 MDHEN, CDR2 SYDVKM.

This clone turned up a few times. CDR3 amino acids: CASSELGPSTGKLFF. CDR3 DNA: TGTGCCAGCAGTGAACTTGGGCCGTCGACGGGAAAACTGTTTTTT. This sequence joins TRBV2 and TRBJ1-4; no reliable D call. CDR1 is SNHLY and CDR2 is FYNNEI in the germline V gene. Trimming left V 2 bases short and J 10 bases short, with 17 bases between. CDR3 length equals 15 residues.

This chain links TRBV7-2 with TRBJ1-2, with D perhaps matching TRBD1 (6 bases). This CDR3 contains 13 residues. The germline gives CDR1 SGHTA, CDR2 FQGNSA. V lost 3 bases and J 3 bases, leaving 8 bases between the germline ends. This chain's CDR3 is CASSLEGDYGYTF. The CDR3 region has the DNA TGTGCCAGCAGCTTGGAGGGGGACTATGGCTACACCTTC.

V usage is TRBV5-5 and J usage is TRBJ2-1; D ambiguous. Trimming took 1 base from V and 5 from J, leaving 7 bases between them. The length of the CDR3 is 13 residues. Germline V gene data show CDR1 as SGHKS and CDR2 as YYEKEE (reference sequence). The CDR3 region has the DNA TGTGCCAGCAGCTTGAGCGTCGACAATGAGCAGTTCTTC. This codes for CASSLSVDNEQFF.

This chain connects TRBV14 to TRBJ1-6; D gene unclear. From germline, CDR1 is SGHDN and CDR2 FVKESK. The CDR3 consists of 14 residues. Trimming stripped 3 bases from V and 7 bases from J, with 10 bases between. CDR3: CASSQVLGNSPLHF. In nucleotides, the CDR3 is TGTGCCAGCAGCCAGGTCCTGGGGAATTCACCCCTCCACTTT.

This clone was seen more than once but under ten times. The chain has TRBV2 and TRBJ1-5; no reliable D call. V was cut by 2 bases and J by 4 bases, with 9 bases left in between. The CDR3 extends over 14 amino acids. The germline gives CDR1 SNHLY, CDR2 FYNNEI. CDR3 protein: CASSEQGRNQPQHF. CDR3 DNA: TGTGCCAGCAGTGAACAAGGAAGGAATCAGCCCCAGCATTTT.

The chain uses TRBV21-1 and TRBJ2-3; no DNA check was done on the table's D call, TRBD1. TRBV21-1 is annotated as a pseudogene. The CDR3 spans 19 residues. The DNA for the CDR3 is TGTGCCAGCAGCAAAGAGAACAGGTTGGGTGAGGTTAACACAGATACGCAGTATTTT. Translating gives CASSKENRLGEVNTDTQYF.

This clone appeared a few times. The J gene is TRBJ2-7, the V gene TRBV2; 7 nucleotides line up with TRBD2. The germline V gene has CDR1 SNHLY and CDR2 FYNNEI. The V and J ends lost 5 bases and 2 bases, in that order; junction bases with no gene match: 6. This CDR3 has 14 amino acids. The CDR3 DNA is TGTGCCAGCAGTCGGGGGGACTCTACCTACGAGCAGTACTTC. Translated: CASSRGDSTYEQYF. The full variable domain, in which reference TRBV2 and TRBJ2-7 provide the parts outside the CDR3, is EPEVTQTPSHQVTQMGQEVILRCVPISNHLYFYWYRQILGQKVEFLVSFYNNEISEKSEIFDDQFSVERPDGSNFTLKIRSTKLEDSAMYFCASSRGDSTYEQYFGPGTRLTVT.

The chain combines TRBV5-5 with TRBJ1-2, with a tentative D call TRBD1 (6 bases). The CDR3 has 14 residues. Germline V lookup: CDR1 SGHKS, CDR2 YYEKEE (reference sequence). Between the trimmed V and J ends, which lost 5 bases and 3 bases, there was a span of 14 bases. CDR3 sequence reads: CASRAQTGDYGYTF. CDR3 coding DNA: TGTGCCAGCAGAGCCCAGACAGGAGACTATGGCTACACCTTC.

The gene calls are TRBV28 and TRBJ1-5; no reliable D call. The V end was cut by 5 bases, the J end by 0 bases, with 14 bases between. There are 16 residues in the CDR3. Germline V gene sequence: CDR1 MDHEN, CDR2 SYDVKM. In DNA form, the CDR3 reads TGTGCCAGCAGTCCCCCCGGGCTTGGTAGCAATCAGCCCCAGCATTTT. Its protein product is CASSPPGLGSNQPQHF. The variable domain in full, completed from reference TRBV28 and TRBJ1-5, reads DVKVTQSSRYLVKRTGEKVFLECVQDMDHENMFWYRQDPGLGLRLIYFSYDVKMKEKGDIPEGYSVSREKKERFSLILESASTNQTSMYLCASSPPGLGSNQPQHFGDGTRLSIL.

The chain is built from TRBV5-6 and TRBJ1-5; a possible D gene is TRBD1 (6 bases). The germline V and J ends were trimmed by 1 base and 0 bases, with 11 bases remaining between them. The CDR3 length is 16 residues. Germline assignment: CDR1 SGHDT and CDR2 YYEEEE. The CDR3 protein is CASSLSGGPSNQPQHF. The CDR3 coding sequence is TGTGCCAGCAGCTTGTCGGGGGGCCCTAGCAATCAGCCCCAGCATTTT.

This sequence joins TRBV4-3 and TRBJ1-2; 9 nucleotides match TRBD1. Germline values: CDR1 LGHNA, CDR2 YSLEER. V lost 2 bases, J lost 1 base, and 11 bases stayed unmatched. This CDR3 is 18 amino acids long. The CDR3 DNA reads as TGCGCCAGCAGCCAATCTAGCGGGACAGGGACCTTTAACTATGGCTACACCTTC. Residues: CASSQSSGTGTFNYGYTF.

This clone was found once. This chain uses TRBV11-3 with TRBJ2-1; D is perhaps TRBD2 (5 bases). This CDR3 has 15 amino acids. V was cut by 1 base and J by 5 bases, with 12 bases left in between. Germline values: CDR1 SGHNT, CDR2 YENEEA. CDR3 protein: CASSLVGEINNEQFF. In nucleotides, the CDR3 is TGTGCCAGCAGCTTAGTGGGAGAGATAAACAATGAGCAGTTCTTC.

The rearrangement uses TRBV18 and TRBJ2-1, with unresolved D. The ends were cut back, 2 bases at V and 2 bases at J, with 4 bases in the middle. The germline CDR1 and CDR2 sequences are KGHSH and LQKENI. CDR3 length equals 13 residues. In nucleotides, the CDR3 is TGTGCCAGCTCACCAAACGCCTACAATGAGCAGTTCTTC. Protein product: CASSPNAYNEQFF.

The V gene is TRBV7-9, the J gene TRBJ1-2, with TRBD1 matching 7 bases. The V and J ends lost 5 bases and 5 bases, in that order; junction bases with no gene match: 8. The CDR3 length is 14 residues. Germline V CDR1 and CDR2: SEHNR, FQNEAQ (reference sequence). CDR3 sequence: CASSTPGQFYGYTF. CDR3 nucleotides: TGTGCCAGCAGCACCCCGGGACAGTTTTATGGCTACACCTTC.

V usage is TRBV5-4 and J usage is TRBJ2-2; 9 nucleotides agree with TRBD1. The CDR3 is 15 amino acids. In germline, CDR1 is SGHNT, CDR2 YYREEE (reference sequence). The V gene end was trimmed by 4 bases and the J gene end by 6 bases; junction bases not matched to a gene: 7. The CDR3 sequence is CASSPQGARSGELFF. As DNA, the CDR3 is TGTGCCAGCAGCCCACAGGGGGCTCGCTCCGGGGAGCTGTTTTTT.

This chain connects TRBV2 to TRBJ1-3; D remains unclear. The CDR3 is 15 residues long. Germline values: CDR1 SNHLY, CDR2 FYNNEI. Trimming removed 8 bases at V and 1 base at J, with 15 bases between. CDR3: CASHRAEVSGNTIYF. CDR3 nucleotides: TGTGCCAGCCACCGGGCAGAGGTATCTGGAAACACCATATATTTT.

This clone has just one count. A read error may produce the germline difference seen at one junction end. The chain couples TRBV7-7 to TRBJ2-2, with 12 nucleotides matching TRBD1. CDR1 is SSHAT, CDR2 FNYEAQ, per germline (reference sequence). There are 15 residues in the CDR3. CDR3 DNA sequence: TGTGCTAGCAGCTCGGGACAGGGGGCAACCGGGGAGCTGTTTTTT. Its translation is CASSSGQGATGELFF. Filled out from reference TRBV7-7 and TRBJ2-2, the complete variable domain reads GAGVSQSPRYKVTKRGQDVTLRCDPISSHATLYWYQQALGQGPEFLTYFNYEAQPDKSGLPSDRFSAERPEGSISTLTIQRTEQRDSAMYRCASSSGQGATGELFFGEGSRLTVL.

The count of this clone is one. The V gene is TRBV6-5, the J gene TRBJ1-2; 9 nucleotides match TRBD1. The ends lost 4 bases at V and 8 bases at J; junction bases unmatched: 5. From germline, CDR1 is MNHEY and CDR2 SVGAGI. The CDR3 contains 13 residues. The CDR3 nucleotides are TGTGCCAGCAGTTGGAGACAGGGGGGCGGCTACACCTTC. Protein product: CASSWRQGGGYTF.